This T cell receptor beta chain was recorded in a study of T cell responses to AZD1222 COVID-19 vaccine. Study results and limitations: At baseline, just five or six AZD1222 recipients tested seropositive. Of spike-specific TCRs, nearly half reportedly target regions left unmutated in variants. Spike regions recognized by vaccine-associated CD4 TCRs spanned the protein, led by 160-218 and 743-854. A mostly white British donor set with more females was recruited, and clonal diversity was possibly underestimated.

With regard to this clone: What it binds is not known.

The germline V gene encodes CDR1 DFQATT and CDR2 SNEGSKA (reference sequence). V lost 3 bases and J 0 bases, leaving 17 bases between the germline ends. The CDR3 totals 17 residues. The assay was immunoSEQ multiplex PCR, and TCRdb's table has in-frame clones only and misses some. The table includes 95,000 to 100,000 clones, about 88% detected once. The source is an adult in good health. The sequences come from peripheral blood, collected on day 0 of AZD1222 vaccination. The chain couples TRBV20-1 to TRBJ1-4; D gene ambiguous. The CDR3 here is CSASVVPKGPTNEKLFF. As DNA, the CDR3 is TGCAGTGCTAGTGTCGTTCCAAAGGGCCCAACTAATGAAAAACTGTTTTTT.